Following are 22 T cell receptor beta chains from one sample sequenced in a study of tumor-infiltrating lymphocytes in primary liver carcinoma. The roughly 20-31 mg bulk tissue piece was not sorted before simultaneous RNA and DNA extraction. Starting material of roughly 0.45 ug total RNA yielded TCR beta cDNA via a constant-region primer. Each TCR beta library was derived from three nested multiplex PCR rounds that employed slightly modified ARM-PCR. It was with TRBV1-TRBV30 forward primers and a C-beta reverse primer that the first two PCR rounds were run, at 10 cycles each. Each CDR3 protein gets one entry after TCRdb re-called the multiplex PCR reads with MiXCR. The sample holds 90,000 to 150,000 distinct CDR3 sequences, about two thirds seen once. What was sequenced was tumor-adjacent normal liver tissue. These receptors came from a woman aged 55-70 years with primary liver carcinoma and hepatitis B virus infection.

To note about this clonotype: Sequence at one end of the junction differs from germline and may be a read error. This chain uses TRBV5-6 with TRBJ2-2; D remains unclear. The CDR3 extends over 16 amino acids. Germline V gene sequence: CDR1 SGHDT, CDR2 YYEEEE. The CDR3 nucleotides read TGTCCCAGCAGCTTGGATCCGGATAGCCGGACCGAGGAGCTGTTTTTT. This sequence encodes CPSSLDPDSRTEELFF.

This clonotype was counted many times. The chain uses TRBV12-3 or TRBV12-4 and TRBJ1-5, with D unclear. The ends were cut back, 6 bases at V and 7 bases at J, with 13 bases in the middle. CDR3 length equals 13 residues. CDR3 nucleotide sequence: TGTGCCAGCAGCGTCGGAGGGCAGCAGCCCCAGCATTTT. Encoded protein: CASSVGGQQPQHF.

The chain combines TRBV6-4 with TRBJ2-1; TRBD2 matches at 7 bases. V shed 9 bases and J 12 bases; nucleotides not matched to a gene: 17. Germline CDR1 reads MRHNA; CDR2 reads SNTAGT. The CDR3 sequence is 14 residues long. The DNA of the CDR3 is TGTGCCAGTAGTATAACGCGGGAGTCCGCTGTGCAGTTCTTC. It specifies CASSITRESAVQFF.

Remarks on this clonotype: The junction shows a germline mismatch at one end, possibly a read error. V usage is TRBV14 and J usage is TRBJ2-7; D remains ambiguous. Per the germline V gene, CDR1 is SGHDN and CDR2 is FVKESK. CDR3 size: 12 residues. This CDR3 reads CASSHLGYEQHF. In DNA form, the CDR3 reads TGTGCCAGCAGCCACCTAGGCTACGAACAGCACTTC.

This clonotype has only one observation. A read error is likely, as this CDR3 ends without the conserved phenylalanine or tryptophan. J is TRBJ2-5 and V is TRBV28, with D perhaps TRBD1 or TRBD2 (5 bases each). Between the trimmed V and J ends, which lost 6 bases and 5 bases, there was a span of 16 bases. The CDR3 sequence is 14 residues long. Germline lookup yields CDR1 MDHEN and CDR2 SYDVKM. CDR3 sequence reads: CASRWGRSPETQYS. The CDR3 DNA is TGTGCCAGCAGGTGGGGACGGAGTCCGGAGACCCAGTACTCC.

This clonotype was observed a few times. A read error may be the cause here, since a much bigger clone is one base away. The chain is built from TRBV7-9 and TRBJ2-7; weak D call: TRBD2 (5 bases). From germline, CDR1 is SEHNR and CDR2 FQNEAQ (reference sequence). Trimming took 5 bases from V and 6 from J, leaving 14 bases between them. This CDR3 region has 13 residues. CDR3 region: CASSRTPFCEQYF. The CDR3 DNA reads TGTGCCAGCAGCCGGACTCCCTTCTGCGAGCAGTACTTC.

This clonotype was recorded once. The chain has TRBV29-1 and TRBJ2-1; D remains ambiguous. This CDR3 is 14 amino acids long. Trimming left V 6 bases short and J 3 bases short, with 15 bases between. Germline CDR1 and CDR2: SQVTM and ANQGSEA. This CDR3 is CSVRPRDIYNEQFF. The CDR3 DNA sequence: TGCAGCGTCCGCCCACGAGACATCTACAATGAGCAGTTCTTC.

This clonotype was seen at least ten times. DNA of the CDR3: TGTGCCAGCAGCCCGGGGACAGGGGCCACTTATCTACCCACAGATACGCAGTATTTT. Its protein is CASSPGTGATYLPTDTQYF. The chain couples TRBV7-8 to TRBJ2-3; TRBD1 matches 10 bases. With 5 bases clipped from V and 2 bases from J, the junction kept 16 bases outside the gene matches. The germline V gene has CDR1 SGHVS and CDR2 FQNEAQ. The CDR3 runs 19 residues.

In the case of this clonotype: One end of the junction varies from germline; a read error may be responsible. This chain links TRBV7-6 with TRBJ1-2, with D possibly TRBD1 on 6 matching bases. Germline assignment: CDR1 SGHVS and CDR2 FNYEAQ. The CDR3 loop spans 15 amino acids. CDR3 in amino acids: CASSLNAGDLYGYTF. The CDR3 DNA sequence: TGTGCTAGCAGCCTTAATGCAGGGGACCTCTATGGCTACACCTTC.

CDR3 nucleotides: TGTGCCAGCAGCATGGGAATAGCGGAGCAGTACTTC. This codes for CASSMGIAEQYF. V is TRBV5-4 and J is TRBJ2-7; possibly TRBD2 for D (5 bases). V was pared by 4 bases and J by 7 bases, with 12 bases between. Germline-derived CDR1 and CDR2 are SGHNT and YYREEE (reference sequence). The CDR3 sequence is 12 residues long.

Notes on this clonotype: No conserved phenylalanine or tryptophan is present at the end of the CDR3, so a read error is the likely explanation. The limits of the CDR3 on the DNA are not certain, so only TCRdb's listed CDR3 is given. CDR3 amino acids: CASSLIGVADTQYL. The chain joins TRBV5-6 to TRBJ2-3. Inclusive of both ends, the CDR3 amounts to 14 amino acids. Germline CDR1 is SGHDT and CDR2 is YYEEEE.

With respect to this clonotype: One end of the junction is discordant with germline, which a read error may explain. The rearrangement links TRBV29-1 to TRBJ2-5; perhaps TRBD2 as D (5 bases). The CDR3 consists of 11 residues. The germline V gene has CDR1 SQVTM and CDR2 ANQGSEA. This CDR3 is CSIGPGETQYF. The CDR3 DNA sequence: TGCAGCATTGGTCCCGGGGAGACCCAGTATTTC.

Worth noting for this clonotype: Its ends do not fully match the called genes, so a read error is possible. The chain uses TRBV7-8 and TRBJ2-3, with 7 bases matching TRBD2. Germline V gene lookup returns CDR1 SGHVS and CDR2 FQNEAQ. This CDR3 comprises 16 residues. The CDR3 is CARSLGLGGSTDTQYF. For the CDR3, the DNA is TGTGCCCGCAGCTTAGGACTGGGGGGGAGCACAGATACGCAGTATTTT.

V is TRBV2 and J is TRBJ1-1, with D perhaps matching TRBD1 (6 bases). Trimming took off 6 bases at V and 8 bases at J, with 16 bases between the two ends. Germline loops: CDR1 SNHLY, CDR2 FYNNEI. The CDR3 covers 13 residues. The CDR3 nucleotides are TGTGCCAGCAGAGAAACAGGGATCCTAGAAGCTTTCTTT. Protein sequence: CASRETGILEAFF. Filled out from reference TRBV2 and TRBJ1-1, the complete variable domain reads EPEVTQTPSHQVTQMGQEVILRCVPISNHLYFYWYRQILGQKVEFLVSFYNNEISEKSEIFDDQFSVERPDGSNFTLKIRSTKLEDSAMYFCASRETGILEAFFGQGTRLTVV.

In the case of this clonotype: A much larger clone differs from this one at a single base, so this may be a read error. The missing conserved phenylalanine or tryptophan at the end of this CDR3 makes a read error likely. It is unclear where the CDR3 begins or ends on the DNA, so no DNA is shown, and the CDR3 is as TCRdb lists it. J is TRBJ2-7 and V is TRBV5-1; TRBD2 is taken as the D call from the table, unchecked against the DNA. Both ends counted, the CDR3 spans 12 residues. Germline V lookup: CDR1 SGHRS, CDR2 YFSETQ. The CDR3 reads CASSLGTSGSLI.

Points on this clonotype: A junction boundary mismatches the germline segment, possibly from a read error. The V gene is TRBV4-1, the J gene TRBJ1-2, with TRBD1 matching 7 bases. Germline V gives CDR1 MGHRA, CDR2 YSYEKL. This CDR3 is 14 amino acids long. DNA for the CDR3: TGTGCCAGCAGCCAAGTGACAGGGTTATATGGCTACACCTTC. Its protein is CASSQVTGLYGYTF.

This clonotype was seen just once. The germline gene is not matched at one end of the junction; a read error may be the cause. The chain has TRBV29-1 and TRBJ2-1; perhaps TRBD2 as D (6 bases). This CDR3 has 14 amino acids. The germline gives CDR1 SQVTM, CDR2 ANQGSEA. CDR3 residues: CSVGGHAEGDDQFF. The DNA for the CDR3 is TGCAGCGTGGGAGGACACGCCGAGGGAGATGATCAGTTCTTC.

This clonotype was observed a single time. The chain employs TRBV11-2 and TRBJ1-1; 7 nucleotides line up with TRBD1. The CDR3 length is 16 residues. Germline values: CDR1 SGHAT, CDR2 FQNNGV. For the CDR3, the DNA is TGTGTCAGGAACTCCTTAACAGGGGATTGGAACACTGAAGCTTTCTTT. Its protein product is CVRNSLTGDWNTEAFF.

This rearrangement joins TRBV6-5 to TRBJ2-3; D might be TRBD1 or TRBD2, each matching 6 bases. Per the germline V gene, CDR1 is MNHEY and CDR2 is SVGAGI. The V and J ends lost 2 bases and 5 bases respectively, with 20 bases between them. The CDR3 extends over 17 amino acids. The CDR3 protein is CASSYTYPRGGGDTQYF. Here the CDR3 DNA reads TGTGCCAGCAGTTACACATACCCCCGAGGGGGAGGAGATACGCAGTATTTT.

This clonotype was recorded many times. This chain links TRBV29-1 with TRBJ1-4; a possible D gene is TRBD1 (5 bases). This CDR3 has 13 residues. Germline V gives CDR1 SQVTM, CDR2 ANQGSEA. V lost 7 bases and J 6 bases, leaving 15 bases between the germline ends. DNA of the CDR3: TGCAGCGCACCGGGACTTGGAGATGAAAAACTGTTTTTT. This encodes CSAPGLGDEKLFF.

The V call is TRBV19, the J call TRBJ2-3; D gene ambiguous. The germline CDR1 and CDR2 sequences are LNHDA and SQIVND (reference sequence). Deletions cut 6 bases from V and 1 base from J, with 11 bases between. This CDR3 spans 14 amino acids. The CDR3 DNA sequence: TGTGCCAGTAGCCGCGGCTTCCGCACAGATACGCAGTATTTT. As protein: CASSRGFRTDTQYF.

This clonotype was found many times. This chain links TRBV11-3 with TRBJ2-7, with 7 nucleotides matching TRBD1. Germline CDR1 is SGHNT and CDR2 is YENEEA. V gave up 5 bases and J gave up 1 base; unmatched junction bases: 2. The CDR3 has 13 amino acids. Written as DNA, the CDR3 is TGTGCCAGCAGCGTGGGACAGTCCTACGAGCAGTACTTC. It translates to CASSVGQSYEQYF.